The rows below give T cell receptor beta chains drawn from one sample of a study of cytomegalovirus exposure and HLA in healthy donors. This table comes from immunoSEQ multiplex PCR, and its TCRdb copy is limited to in-frame clones, with some not included. This table holds 60,000 to 75,000 clones, around 96% found once. The sequenced sample consisted of PBMCs. The source of these receptors is a man aged 18 to 29 in good health and CMV-seronegative. Each CDR3 is given with its conserved first and last residue. A D gene is named only where the DNA matches it firmly. For some rows the clone size is stated as once, few or many, or as a class when expanded; others skip it.

CDR3 protein: CASSPGGGGTYEQYF
CDR3 DNA: TGTGCCAGCTCACCCGGGGGGGGTGGCACCTACGAGCAGTACTTC
D gene: TRBD2
J gene: TRBJ2-7
V gene: TRBV18
clone size: -

CDR3 protein: CASSFRGREDTQYF
CDR3 DNA: TGTGCCAGCAGTTTCCGTGGGAGGGAAGATACGCAGTATTTT
D gene: TRBD2
J gene: TRBJ2-3
V gene: TRBV27
clone size: -

CDR3 protein: CSVRPSGRNNEQFF
CDR3 DNA: TGCAGCGTTAGGCCTAGCGGGAGGAACAATGAGCAGTTCTTC
D gene: TRBD2
J gene: TRBJ2-1
V gene: TRBV29-1
clone size: -

CDR3 protein: CASSSTSYEQYF
CDR3 DNA: TGTGCCAGCAGTTCTACCTCCTACGAGCAGTACTTC
D gene: -
J gene: TRBJ2-7
V gene: TRBV28
clone size: once

CDR3 protein: CASSSAGGMLFF
CDR3 DNA: TGTGCCAGCAGCTCGGCAGGGGGGATGCTGTTTTTT
D gene: -
J gene: TRBJ2-2
V gene: TRBV7-8
clone size: -

CDR3 protein: CASSQAVQSGVDYGYTF
CDR3 DNA: TGTGCCAGCAGCCAAGCAGTTCAATCAGGGGTGGACTATGGCTACACCTTC
D gene: -
J gene: TRBJ1-2
V gene: TRBV4-2
clone size: -

CDR3 protein: CASSLLAGGQEQFF
CDR3 DNA: TGTGCCAGCAGTTTACTAGCGGGAGGCCAAGAGCAGTTCTTC
D gene: TRBD2
J gene: TRBJ2-1
V gene: TRBV25-1
clone size: -

CDR3 protein: CASGGRGTYEQYF
CDR3 DNA: TGTGCCAGCGGTGGCAGGGGGACCTACGAGCAGTACTTC
D gene: TRBD1
J gene: TRBJ2-7
V gene: TRBV13
clone size: -

CDR3 protein: CASMGGTSGRRDNEQFF
CDR3 DNA: TGTGCCAGTATGGGAGGGACTAGCGGGAGGCGGGACAATGAGCAGTTCTTC
D gene: TRBD2
J gene: TRBJ2-1
V gene: TRBV19
clone size: once

CDR3 protein: CASSLLGAAGANVLTF
CDR3 DNA: TGCGCCAGCAGCTTGTTGGGGGCGGCTGGGGCCAACGTCCTGACTTTC
D gene: -
J gene: TRBJ2-6
V gene: TRBV5-1
clone size: -

CDR3 protein: CASSTQGPTEAFF
CDR3 DNA: TGTGCCAGCAGTACACAGGGACCCACTGAAGCTTTCTTT
D gene: -
J gene: TRBJ1-1
V gene: TRBV6-6
clone size: -

CDR3 protein: CASSPPRSNYGYTF
CDR3 DNA: TGTGCCAGCAGCCCCCCGAGAAGTAACTATGGCTACACCTTC
D gene: -
J gene: TRBJ1-2
V gene: TRBV11-2
clone size: -

CDR3 protein: CASSLRRGRGGTGSLGYTF
CDR3 DNA: TGTGCCAGCTCTTTACGCCGCGGCCGGGGCGGGACAGGGAGCCTCGGCTACACCTTC
D gene: TRBD1
J gene: TRBJ1-2
V gene: TRBV28
clone size: -

CDR3 protein: CASSLAGRVEYTGELFF
CDR3 DNA: TGCGCCAGCAGCTTGGCCGGGAGGGTTGAGTACACCGGGGAGCTGTTTTTT
D gene: TRBD2
J gene: TRBJ2-2
V gene: TRBV5-1
clone size: -

CDR3 protein: CASSWGTGTNEKLFF
CDR3 DNA: TGCGCCAGCAGCTGGGGGACAGGAACTAATGAAAAACTGTTTTTT
D gene: TRBD1
J gene: TRBJ1-4
V gene: TRBV5-1
clone size: -

CDR3 protein: CSVLAWASTGELFF
CDR3 DNA: TGCAGCGTCCTTGCCTGGGCCAGCACCGGGGAGCTGTTTTTT
D gene: -
J gene: TRBJ2-2
V gene: TRBV29-1
clone size: -

CDR3 protein: CASRTTSGVNTGELFF
CDR3 DNA: TGTGCCAGTAGGACGACTAGCGGGGTGAACACCGGGGAGCTGTTTTTT
D gene: TRBD2
J gene: TRBJ2-2
V gene: TRBV19
clone size: -

CDR3 protein: CASSSTGSNQPQHF
CDR3 DNA: TGTGCCAGCAGTTCTACCGGGAGCAATCAGCCCCAGCATTTT
D gene: -
J gene: TRBJ1-5
V gene: TRBV28
clone size: -

CDR3 protein: CASSLVRGRVANTGELFF
CDR3 DNA: TGTGCCAGCAGTTTAGTTAGGGGGCGGGTCGCGAACACCGGGGAGCTGTTTTTT
D gene: TRBD1
J gene: TRBJ2-2
V gene: TRBV28
clone size: -

CDR3 protein: CASSTGQGLDEQFF
CDR3 DNA: TGCGCCAGCTCGACGGGACAGGGGCTTGATGAGCAGTTCTTC
D gene: TRBD1
J gene: TRBJ2-1
V gene: TRBV5-1
clone size: -

CDR3 protein: CASSSSRQGGLVTQYF
CDR3 DNA: TGTGCCAGCAGCTCCTCCCGACAGGGTGGCTTGGTGACCCAGTACTTC
D gene: TRBD1
J gene: TRBJ2-5
V gene: TRBV7-9
clone size: -

CDR3 protein: CASSPQPGGPSEQFF
CDR3 DNA: TGTGCCAGCAGCCCCCAGCCGGGAGGGCCGAGTGAGCAGTTCTTC
D gene: TRBD2
J gene: TRBJ2-1
V gene: TRBV9
clone size: -

CDR3 protein: CAWSGTATNEKLFF
CDR3 DNA: TGTGCCTGGAGTGGTACAGCAACTAATGAAAAACTGTTTTTT
D gene: -
J gene: TRBJ1-4
V gene: TRBV30
clone size: -

CDR3 protein: CASSLDGGQQNIQYF
CDR3 DNA: TGTGCCAGCAGCTTGGATGGAGGACAGCAGAACATTCAGTACTTC
D gene: -
J gene: TRBJ2-4
V gene: TRBV5-4
clone size: -

CDR3 protein: CASSDAADTQYF
CDR3 DNA: TGTGCCAGTAGCGACGCGGCAGATACGCAGTATTTT
D gene: -
J gene: TRBJ2-3
V gene: TRBV19
clone size: once

CDR3 protein: CAWMVAGDLLYEQFF
CDR3 DNA: TGTGCCTGGATGGTAGCGGGAGATTTACTATATGAGCAGTTCTTC
D gene: TRBD2
J gene: TRBJ2-1
V gene: TRBV30
clone size: -

CDR3 protein: CASSPRAGLAVPGELFF
CDR3 DNA: TGTGCCAGCAGCCCCCGGGCGGGACTAGCGGTCCCCGGGGAGCTGTTTTTT
D gene: TRBD2
J gene: TRBJ2-2
V gene: TRBV9
clone size: -

CDR3 protein: CASRDRWETQYF
CDR3 DNA: TGTGCCAGCAGAGATAGATGGGAGACCCAGTACTTC
D gene: -
J gene: TRBJ2-5
V gene: TRBV2
clone size: -

CDR3 protein: CASSPRTENTEAFF
CDR3 DNA: TGTGCCAGCAGTCCGCGGACAGAGAACACTGAAGCTTTCTTT
D gene: -
J gene: TRBJ1-1
V gene: TRBV28
clone size: -

CDR3 protein: CASSHYVDRHNQPQHF
CDR3 DNA: TGCGCCAGCAGCCATTACGTAGACAGGCACAATCAGCCCCAGCATTTT
D gene: -
J gene: TRBJ1-5
V gene: TRBV4-1
clone size: -

CDR3 protein: CASRRRGTYEQYF
CDR3 DNA: TGTGCCAGCAGGCGTAGGGGAACCTACGAGCAGTACTTC
D gene: -
J gene: TRBJ2-7
V gene: TRBV5-4
clone size: -

CDR3 protein: CATSRERPGGPGEQYF
CDR3 DNA: TGTGCCACCAGCAGAGAAAGACCAGGAGGGCCAGGTGAGCAGTACTTC
D gene: -
J gene: TRBJ2-7
V gene: TRBV15
clone size: -

CDR3 protein: CASGGDYTGELFF
CDR3 DNA: TGTGCTAGTGGTGGAGACTACACCGGGGAGCTGTTTTTT
D gene: -
J gene: TRBJ2-2
V gene: TRBV12-5
clone size: -

CDR3 protein: CASSKGLTSGEETQYF
CDR3 DNA: TGTGCCAGCAGCAAAGGCTTGACTAGCGGTGAAGAGACCCAGTACTTC
D gene: TRBD2
J gene: TRBJ2-5
V gene: TRBV2
clone size: -

CDR3 protein: CASSSQGRGETQYF
CDR3 DNA: TGTGCCAGCAGCTCACAGGGACGGGGAGAGACCCAGTACTTC
D gene: -
J gene: TRBJ2-5
V gene: TRBV5-5
clone size: -

CDR3 protein: CASRIEGEQPQHF
CDR3 DNA: TGTGCCAGCAGGATTGAGGGGGAACAGCCCCAGCATTTT
D gene: -
J gene: TRBJ1-5
V gene: TRBV2
clone size: -

CDR3 protein: CASSPVASTDTQYF
CDR3 DNA: TGTGCCAGCAGCCCCGTAGCTAGCACAGATACGCAGTATTTT
D gene: -
J gene: TRBJ2-3
V gene: TRBV7-3
clone size: -